One and the same sample provided the 18 T cell receptor beta chains below, sequenced in a study of cytomegalovirus exposure and HLA in healthy donors. It was with 60 Vbeta and 13 Jbeta primers that the PCR ran. Some clones are missing from TCRdb's copy, which holds only in-frame ones; the method was immunoSEQ multiplex PCR. The profile shows about 68,000 clones, roughly 77% of them singletons. Source material: PBMCs. The receptor set was obtained from a human donor in good health.

This chain links TRBV5-1 with TRBJ2-1; 9 bases agree with TRBD1. This CDR3 is 16 amino acids long. The junction had 5 bases not matched to a gene; V was cut back by 3 bases and J by 1 base. Germline V CDR1 and CDR2: SGHRS, YFSETQ. The CDR3 spells CASSWGQGGSYNEQFF. Here the CDR3 DNA reads TGCGCCAGCAGCTGGGGACAGGGAGGGTCCTACAATGAGCAGTTCTTC.

This clone turned up a few times. The rearrangement uses TRBV9 and TRBJ2-3; TRBD2 matches 11 bases. Germline assignment: CDR1 SGDLS and CDR2 YYNGEE. V was pared by 4 bases and J by 5 bases, with 15 bases of the junction left unmatched. The CDR3 has 18 residues. The CDR3 DNA is TGTGCCAGCAGCTTAACCTCGACTAGCGGGGTCAGGGGAGATACGCAGTATTTT. Translating it yields CASSLTSTSGVRGDTQYF. Full variable domain (remainder filled in from reference TRBV9 and TRBJ2-3): DSGVTQTPKHLITATGQRVTLRCSPRSGDLSVYWYQQSLDQGLQFLIQYYNGEERAKGNILERFSAQQFPDLHSELNLSSLELGDSALYFCASSLTSTSGVRGDTQYFGPGTRLTVL.

This clone has a handful of counts. The rearrangement joins TRBV2 to TRBJ1-5; a possible D gene is TRBD1 (5 bases). This CDR3 contains 18 residues. Looked up from germline, CDR1 is SNHLY and CDR2 is FYNNEI. Trimming cost V 3 bases and J 0 bases, with 18 bases left between them. Here the CDR3 reads CASSEGGWDDYSNQPQHF. CDR3 nucleotides: TGTGCCAGCAGTGAGGGGGGGTGGGATGACTATAGCAATCAGCCCCAGCATTTT.

CDR3 DNA: TGCGCCAGCAGCTTGGACCCGGGACAGGGACTTAGAGTAACGGAAAATGAGCAGTTCTTC. Its protein is CASSLDPGQGLRVTENEQFF. The chain uses TRBV5-1 and TRBJ2-1; the match to TRBD1 covers 9 bases. The V segment lost 0 bases and the J segment 7 bases; nucleotides outside the gene matches: 20. The CDR3 contains 20 residues. The V gene's germline CDR1 is SGHRS and CDR2 YFSETQ.

V and J are TRBV28 and TRBJ1-1, with D maybe TRBD1 (6 bases). The germline CDR1 and CDR2 sequences are MDHEN and SYDVKM. The CDR3 has 14 residues. Trimming took 6 bases from V and 5 from J, leaving 16 bases between them. The CDR3 here is CASRVTGPGTEAFF. As DNA, the CDR3 is TGTGCCAGCAGGGTGACAGGCCCGGGGACTGAAGCTTTCTTT.

This chain uses TRBV10-3 with TRBJ1-3; D may be TRBD1 (5 bases). The CDR3 totals 15 residues. Germline CDR1 is ENHRY and CDR2 is SYGVKD. Trimming removed 7 bases at V and 4 bases at J, with 17 bases between. The CDR3 region is CAITRALGPGNTIYF. CDR3 bases: TGTGCCATCACCCGGGCCTTGGGGCCAGGAAACACCATATATTTT.

J is TRBJ1-1 and V is TRBV7-3, with a weak D call TRBD1 (5 bases). Germline CDR1 is SGHTA and CDR2 is FQGTGA. Trimming removed 0 bases from V and 7 bases from J, with 15 bases in between. The CDR3 runs to 15 residues. CDR3: CASSLTNALGDEAFF. The CDR3 nucleotides read TGTGCCAGCAGCTTAACGAACGCGTTAGGGGATGAAGCTTTCTTT.

V gene TRBV5-4 combines with J gene TRBJ2-5; a weak D match, TRBD2 (5 bases). This CDR3 comprises 15 residues. The V gene lost 3 bases and the J gene lost 1 base, with 13 bases spanning the gap. In germline, CDR1 is SGHNT, CDR2 YYREEE (reference sequence). The CDR3 sequence is CASSSPAEVQETQYF. CDR3 DNA: TGTGCCAGCAGCTCGCCAGCGGAGGTCCAAGAGACCCAGTACTTC. The variable domain in full, with the rest retrieved from reference TRBV5-4 and TRBJ2-5, is ETGVTQSPTHLIKTRGQQVTLRCSSQSGHNTVSWYQQALGQGPQFIFQYYREEENGRGNFPPRFSGLQFPNYSSELNVNALELDDSALYLCASSSPAEVQETQYFGPGTRLLVL.

The chain uses TRBV18 and TRBJ2-6; D might be TRBD2 (5 bases). The V gene lost 3 bases and the J gene lost 2 bases, with 17 bases spanning the gap. The germline gives CDR1 KGHSH, CDR2 LQKENI. The CDR3 contains 18 residues. The CDR3 is CASSPGSQAWAGANVLTF. The CDR3 coding sequence is TGTGCCAGCTCACCTGGGAGCCAGGCGTGGGCTGGGGCCAACGTCCTGACTTTC. The variable domain in full, completed from reference TRBV18 and TRBJ2-6, reads NAGVMQNPRHLVRRRGQEARLRCSPMKGHSHVYWYRQLPEEGLKFMVYLQKENIIDESGMPKERFSAEFPKEGPSILRIQQVVRGDSAAYFCASSPGSQAWAGANVLTFGAGSRLTVL.

In this sample, this clone turned up once. The chain joins TRBV11-3 to TRBJ2-3; TRBD1 is a possible D gene (5 bases). Germline CDR1 reads SGHNT; CDR2 reads YENEEA. The CDR3 spans 13 residues. Trimming removed 1 base at V and 8 bases at J, with 10 bases between. In nucleotides, the CDR3 is TGTGCCAGCAGCTTAGGGGATCAGGGTACGCAGTATTTT. Its translation: CASSLGDQGTQYF.

This clone was picked up one time. V gene TRBV9 combines with J gene TRBJ2-7, with TRBD1 as a possible D gene (5 bases). Germline lookup yields CDR1 SGDLS and CDR2 YYNGEE. V was clipped by 2 bases and J by 7 bases, with 16 bases between them. This CDR3 has 14 residues. CDR3 loop: CASSVYPGSWEQYF. CDR3 DNA: TGTGCCAGCAGCGTCTACCCAGGGTCCTGGGAGCAGTACTTC.

The rearrangement links TRBV4-3 to TRBJ2-5, with TRBD2 identical over 9 bases. Germline V gene lookup returns CDR1 LGHNA and CDR2 YSLEER. Trimming at V came to 4 bases and at J to 5 bases, leaving 11 bases not matched to a gene. The CDR3 extends over 16 amino acids. CDR3 sequence: CASSPRQAGGRETQYF. For the CDR3, the DNA is TGCGCCAGCAGCCCGCGGCAAGCGGGGGGTAGGGAGACCCAGTACTTC.

This clone was observed a handful of times. The chain recombines TRBV9 with TRBJ2-7; D might be TRBD1 (6 bases). V lost 3 bases to trimming and J lost 6 bases, with 19 bases between them. Germline V gene sequence: CDR1 SGDLS, CDR2 YYNGEE. The CDR3 has 15 residues. CDR3 sequence reads: CASSGAQGLLTEQYF. The CDR3 DNA sequence: TGTGCCAGCAGCGGCGCACAGGGATTGTTGACCGAGCAGTACTTC.

This clone was counted a few times. The chain uses TRBV5-1 and TRBJ2-7; the match to TRBD1 covers 10 bases. Germline CDR1 and CDR2: SGHRS and YFSETQ. V dropped 0 bases and J dropped 7; count of bases not matched to a gene: 4. This CDR3 is built from 14 residues. The CDR3 region is CASSLGTGGLEQYF. In nucleotides, the CDR3 is TGCGCCAGCAGCTTGGGGACAGGGGGATTGGAGCAGTACTTC.

V usage is TRBV19 and J usage is TRBJ1-6, with 7 nucleotides matching TRBD1. CDR1 and CDR2 from the germline V gene are LNHDA and SQIVND (reference sequence). The CDR3 has 13 residues. The ends lost 10 bases at V and 10 bases at J; junction bases unmatched: 10. CDR3 sequence reads: CATGDRVGSPLHF. In DNA form, the CDR3 reads TGTGCCACCGGTGACAGGGTGGGATCACCCCTCCACTTT.

Here the CDR3 reads CAITSDRAYGYTF. CDR3 nucleotide sequence: TGTGCCATCACTAGCGACAGAGCCTATGGCTACACCTTC. The rearrangement links TRBV10-3 to TRBJ1-2; a weak D match, TRBD1 (5 bases). Germline-derived CDR1 and CDR2 are ENHRY and SYGVKD. CDR3 size: 13 residues. V lost 7 bases to trimming and J lost 4 bases, with 13 bases between them.

This chain connects TRBV28 to TRBJ2-7; TRBD2 matches 15 bases. The CDR3 is 18 residues long. Trimming cost V 1 base and J 1 base; bases outside gene matches: 5. Germline CDR1 MDHEN, CDR2 SYDVKM. This chain's CDR3 is CASSLYPGTSGGSYEQYF. CDR3 DNA: TGTGCCAGCAGTTTATATCCCGGGACTAGCGGGGGGTCCTACGAGCAGTACTTC.

The rearrangement uses TRBV7-3 and TRBJ2-1, with D perhaps matching TRBD2 (6 bases). This CDR3 comprises 17 residues. Trimming pared 5 bases from V and 0 bases from J, leaving 17 bases between. Germline V lookup: CDR1 SGHTA, CDR2 FQGTGA. Written as DNA, the CDR3 is TGTGCCAGCAGCCCGCCCCAAGCGGGCCACTCCTACAATGAGCAGTTCTTC. It specifies CASSPPQAGHSYNEQFF.